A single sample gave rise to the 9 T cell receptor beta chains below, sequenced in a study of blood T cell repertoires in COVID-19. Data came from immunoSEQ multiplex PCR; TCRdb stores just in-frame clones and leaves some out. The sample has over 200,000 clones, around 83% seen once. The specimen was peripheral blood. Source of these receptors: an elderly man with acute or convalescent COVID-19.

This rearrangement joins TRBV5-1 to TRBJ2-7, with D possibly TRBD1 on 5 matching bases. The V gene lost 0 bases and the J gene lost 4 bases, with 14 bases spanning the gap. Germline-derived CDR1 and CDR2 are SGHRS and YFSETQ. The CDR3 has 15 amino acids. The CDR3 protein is CASSLGVARAYEQYF. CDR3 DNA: TGCGCCAGCAGCTTGGGGGTGGCCAGGGCGTACGAGCAGTACTTC.

CDR3 sequence: CASSSGLAGEYEFF. In DNA form, the CDR3 reads TGTGCCAGCAGTTCGGGACTAGCGGGAGAGTATGAGTTCTTC. J is TRBJ2-1 and V is TRBV28, with 14 bases fitting TRBD2. The V gene end was trimmed by 4 bases and the J gene end by 14 bases; junction bases not matched to a gene: 7. This CDR3 region has 14 residues. Germline CDR1 MDHEN, CDR2 SYDVKM.

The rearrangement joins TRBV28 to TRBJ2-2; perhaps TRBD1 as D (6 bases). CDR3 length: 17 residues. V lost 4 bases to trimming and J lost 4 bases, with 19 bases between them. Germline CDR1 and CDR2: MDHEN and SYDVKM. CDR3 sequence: CASSSRRSTGRTGELFF. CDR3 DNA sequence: TGTGCCAGCAGTTCCCGACGTTCGACAGGCCGCACCGGGGAGCTGTTTTTT.

The CDR3 DNA is TGTGCCTGGAGTTCGGGGGATCGCAATCAGCCCCAGCATTTT. The encoded protein is CAWSSGDRNQPQHF. J is TRBJ1-5 and V is TRBV30; the D gene is possibly TRBD1 (5 bases). V lost 2 bases and J 2 bases, leaving 10 bases between the germline ends. Germline lookup yields CDR1 GTSNPN and CDR2 SVGIG (reference sequence). The CDR3 is 14 amino acids.

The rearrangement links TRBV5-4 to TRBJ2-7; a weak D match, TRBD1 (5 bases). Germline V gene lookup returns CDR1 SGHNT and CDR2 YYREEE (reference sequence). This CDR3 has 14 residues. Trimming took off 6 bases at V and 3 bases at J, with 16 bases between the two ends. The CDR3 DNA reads TGTGCCAGCAACGACGCTGGGGCCCACTACGAGCAGTACTTC. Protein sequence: CASNDAGAHYEQYF.

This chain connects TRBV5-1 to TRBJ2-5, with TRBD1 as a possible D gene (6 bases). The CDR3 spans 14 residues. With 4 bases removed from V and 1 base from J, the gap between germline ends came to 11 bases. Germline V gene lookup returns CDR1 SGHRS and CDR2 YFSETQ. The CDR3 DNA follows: TGCGCCAGCAGCCTTTTGACAGGCCAAGAGACCCAGTACTTC. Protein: CASSLLTGQETQYF.

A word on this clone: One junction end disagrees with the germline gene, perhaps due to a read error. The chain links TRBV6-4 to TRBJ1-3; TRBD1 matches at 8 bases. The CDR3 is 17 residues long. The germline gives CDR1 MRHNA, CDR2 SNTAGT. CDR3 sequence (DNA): TGTGCCAGCAGGGACTACCCTGGACAGGGATTGGGAGACACCATATATTTT. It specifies CASRDYPGQGLGDTIYF.

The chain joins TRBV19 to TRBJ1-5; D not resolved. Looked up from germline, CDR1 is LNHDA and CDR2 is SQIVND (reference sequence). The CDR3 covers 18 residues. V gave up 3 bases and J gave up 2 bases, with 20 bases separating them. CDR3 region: CASSIAPTGSGGNQPQHF. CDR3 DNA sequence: TGTGCCAGTAGTATCGCCCCCACGGGCTCCGGGGGCAATCAGCCCCAGCATTTT.

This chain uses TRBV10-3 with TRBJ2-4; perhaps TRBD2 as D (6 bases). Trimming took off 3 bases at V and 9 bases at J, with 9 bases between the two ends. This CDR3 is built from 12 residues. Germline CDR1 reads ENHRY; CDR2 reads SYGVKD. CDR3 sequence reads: CAISDTGGIQYF. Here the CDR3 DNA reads TGTGCCATCAGTGATACCGGGGGCATTCAGTACTTC.